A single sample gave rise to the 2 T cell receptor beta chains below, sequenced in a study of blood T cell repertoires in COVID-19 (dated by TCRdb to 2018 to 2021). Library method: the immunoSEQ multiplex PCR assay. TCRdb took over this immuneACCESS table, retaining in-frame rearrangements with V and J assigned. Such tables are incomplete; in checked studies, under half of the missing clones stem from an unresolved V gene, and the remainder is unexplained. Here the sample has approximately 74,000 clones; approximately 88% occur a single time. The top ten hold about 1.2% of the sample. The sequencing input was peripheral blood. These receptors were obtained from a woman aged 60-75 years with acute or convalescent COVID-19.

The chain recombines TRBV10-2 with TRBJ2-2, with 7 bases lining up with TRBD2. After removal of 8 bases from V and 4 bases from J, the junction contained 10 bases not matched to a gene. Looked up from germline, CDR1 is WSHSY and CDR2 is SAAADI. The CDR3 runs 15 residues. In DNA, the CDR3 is TGCGCCAGCGGGGAGGGAGGGGCGGGCACCGGGGAGCTGTTTTTT. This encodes CASGEGGAGTGELFF.

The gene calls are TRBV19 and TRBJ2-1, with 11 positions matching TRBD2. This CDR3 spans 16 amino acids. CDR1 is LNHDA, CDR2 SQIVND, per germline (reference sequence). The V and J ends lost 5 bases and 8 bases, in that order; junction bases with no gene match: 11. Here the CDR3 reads CASSLAELAGVDEQFF. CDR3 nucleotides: TGTGCCAGTAGTCTGGCGGAACTAGCGGGAGTTGATGAGCAGTTCTTC. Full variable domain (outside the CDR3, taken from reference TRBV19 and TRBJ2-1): DGGITQSPKYLFRKEGQNVTLSCEQNLNHDAMYWYRQDPGQGLRLIYYSQIVNDFQKGDIAEGYSVSREKKESFPLTVTSAQKNPTAFYLCASSLAELAGVDEQFFGPGTRLTVL.